This T cell receptor (beta chain) comes out of a study of control samples from healthy donors and cancer patients. Trimming removed 6 bases at V and 8 bases at J, with 8 bases between. Germline CDR1 is MNHEY and CDR2 is SVGAGI. The CDR3 is made up of 11 amino acids. Generated by immunoSEQ multiplex PCR, the TCRdb table keeps only in-frame clones and is missing some. Of tens of thousands of clones listed, around four fifths are singletons. This TCR was recovered from a man younger than 45 in good health. The specimen sequenced was blood. The gene calls are TRBV6-5 and TRBJ1-3, with a tentative D call TRBD1 (5 bases). Here the CDR3 reads CASSGADTIYF. The CDR3 bases are TGTGCCAGCAGCGGGGCGGACACCATATATTTT.